The 25 T cell receptor beta chains listed next were all sequenced from one sample in a study of shared clonotypes between healthy human individuals. Sequencing was performed with immunoSEQ multiplex PCR; in TCRdb, only in-frame clones are kept and a portion is missing. The data show 400,000 to 600,000 clones, roughly 95% seen once. The sample was naive CD4+ T cells sorted from blood. Subset noted: CD45RA+ positively selected. The receptors here all came from a woman in her thirties in good health.

The chain couples TRBV19 to TRBJ2-5; D is possibly TRBD1 or TRBD2 (5 bases each). V was clipped by 7 bases and J by 2 bases, with 14 bases between them. The CDR3 length is 14 residues. CDR1 LNHDA and CDR2 SQIVND come from the germline V gene (reference sequence). The CDR3: CASTQAWGQETQYF. The CDR3 bases are TGTGCCAGTACCCAGGCGTGGGGGCAAGAGACCCAGTACTTC.

This clone was observed a single time. The chain combines TRBV28 with TRBJ1-1; 9 nucleotides agree with TRBD1. CDR1 and CDR2 (germline): MDHEN, SYDVKM. The J segment lost 3 bases and the V segment lost 3 bases, leaving 8 bases of the junction unmatched. This CDR3 is 16 amino acids long. This CDR3 reads CASSFHGTGLDTEAFF. CDR3 coding DNA: TGTGCCAGCAGTTTCCACGGGACAGGGCTGGACACTGAAGCTTTCTTT.

The chain is built from TRBV11-2 and TRBJ2-2; D ambiguous. Germline V gene data show CDR1 as SGHAT and CDR2 as FQNNGV. V lost 1 base and J lost 6, with 6 bases in between. This CDR3 is built from 13 residues. The CDR3 region is CASSLVRPGELFF. CDR3 sequence (DNA): TGTGCCAGCAGCTTAGTCCGGCCCGGGGAGCTGTTTTTT.

The V call is TRBV19, the J call TRBJ1-1; D remains ambiguous. Between the trimmed V and J ends, which lost 5 bases and 1 base, there was a span of 11 bases. Germline CDR1 reads LNHDA; CDR2 reads SQIVND (reference sequence). The CDR3 is made up of 14 amino acids. CDR3 region: CASSPLPGNTEAFF. The DNA for the CDR3 is TGTGCCAGTAGTCCACTTCCGGGGAACACTGAAGCTTTCTTT.

The V gene is TRBV28, the J gene TRBJ1-6, with 7 bases that match TRBD1. Looked up from germline, CDR1 is MDHEN and CDR2 is SYDVKM. The CDR3 contains 14 residues. V lost 7 bases, J lost 9 bases, and 9 bases stayed unmatched. CDR3 nucleotide sequence: TGTGCCAGCACGACACCCCAGGGGGGTTCACCCCTCCACTTT. Translation gives CASTTPQGGSPLHF.

This clone was observed once. The V and J genes are TRBV28 and TRBJ1-5; TRBD1 might be the D (5 bases). The CDR3 is 15 amino acids. CDR1 is MDHEN, CDR2 SYDVKM, per germline. V shed 8 bases and J shed 4 bases, with 18 bases lying between them. CDR3 bases: TGTGCCAGCGAAAATCCGGGGCCGGGGAATCAGCCCCAGCATTTT. Its protein is CASENPGPGNQPQHF. Combining the CDR3 with reference TRBV28 and TRBJ1-5 gives the whole variable domain DVKVTQSSRYLVKRTGEKVFLECVQDMDHENMFWYRQDPGLGLRLIYFSYDVKMKEKGDIPEGYSVSREKKERFSLILESASTNQTSMYLCASENPGPGNQPQHFGDGTRLSIL.

This rearrangement joins TRBV11-2 to TRBJ2-3; 12 bases are a match to TRBD2. In germline, CDR1 is SGHAT, CDR2 FQNNGV. The CDR3 runs to 17 residues. The trim removed 2 bases at V and 4 bases at J, leaving 7 bases unmatched. The CDR3: CASSLRRLAGGADTQYF. CDR3 coding DNA: TGTGCCAGCAGCTTACGCCGGCTAGCGGGAGGGGCAGATACGCAGTATTTT.

The chain links TRBV7-8 to TRBJ2-7; 11 nucleotides line up with TRBD1. V was clipped by 6 bases and J by 4 bases; unmatched bases: 11. The CDR3 totals 16 residues. Germline V lookup: CDR1 SGHVS, CDR2 FQNEAQ. DNA of the CDR3: TGTGCCAGCAGTTACCGTGGACAGGGGGCGCGGTACGAGCAGTACTTC. It translates to CASSYRGQGARYEQYF.

The rearrangement uses TRBV5-1 and TRBJ2-7; D call uncertain. This CDR3 comprises 12 residues. The germline CDR1 and CDR2 sequences are SGHRS and YFSETQ. V was pared by 0 bases and J by 7 bases, with 8 bases between. The chain's CDR3 is CASSLESGEQYF. The CDR3 DNA is TGCGCCAGCAGCTTGGAATCCGGTGAGCAGTACTTC.

The gene calls are TRBV15 and TRBJ1-5; D remains unclear. This CDR3 comprises 14 residues. Germline V gene lookup returns CDR1 LNHNV and CDR2 YYDKDF (reference sequence). V lost 0 bases to trimming and J lost 2 bases, with 5 bases between them. The CDR3 loop reads CATSREDGNQPQHF. The CDR3 DNA is TGTGCCACCAGCAGAGAGGATGGCAATCAGCCCCAGCATTTT.

This chain joins TRBV7-9 and TRBJ2-3; D possibly uses TRBD1 or TRBD2 (5 bases each). Germline V lookup: CDR1 SEHNR, CDR2 FQNEAQ (reference sequence). The CDR3 consists of 18 residues. The V end was cut by 0 bases, the J end by 0 bases, with 16 bases between. CDR3 DNA: TGTGCCAGCAGCTTAGCGAAACGACGGGACGCGAGCACAGATACGCAGTATTTT. Encoded protein: CASSLAKRRDASTDTQYF.

This rearrangement joins TRBV11-2 to TRBJ1-1, with D possibly TRBD1 on 5 matching bases. V lost 4 bases, J lost 0 bases, and 9 bases lay in between. The CDR3 totals 14 residues. Germline V gives CDR1 SGHAT, CDR2 FQNNGV. This CDR3 is CASSSGRMNTEAFF. CDR3 nucleotide sequence: TGTGCCAGCAGCTCGGGACGGATGAACACTGAAGCTTTCTTT. The variable domain in full, completed from reference TRBV11-2 and TRBJ1-1, reads EAGVAQSPRYKIIEKRQSVAFWCNPISGHATLYWYQQILGQGPKLLIQFQNNGVVDDSQLPKDRFSAERLKGVDSTLKIQPAKLEDSAVYLCASSSGRMNTEAFFGQGTRLTVV.

The chain uses TRBV19 and TRBJ2-3, with 10 bases lining up with TRBD2. V was clipped by 7 bases and J by 2 bases; unmatched bases: 6. The germline V gene has CDR1 LNHDA and CDR2 SQIVND (reference sequence). CDR3 length equals 15 residues. CDR3 DNA sequence: TGTGCCAGTAACATAGCGGGAGGAAACACAGATACGCAGTATTTT. Protein: CASNIAGGNTDTQYF.

This chain uses TRBV6-1 with TRBJ2-1; 8 bases fit TRBD2. Trimming at V came to 7 bases and at J to 0 bases, leaving 5 bases not matched to a gene. The length of the CDR3 is 15 residues. Germline V lookup: CDR1 MNHNS, CDR2 SASEGT. The CDR3 spells CASTTSGSSYNEQFF. The CDR3 DNA reads TGTGCCAGCACAACTAGCGGAAGCTCCTACAATGAGCAGTTCTTC.

CDR3 sequence reads: CASSVFGATNEKLFF. CDR3 sequence (DNA): TGTGCCAGCAGTGTGTTTGGTGCAACTAATGAAAAACTGTTTTTT. The rearrangement links TRBV2 to TRBJ1-4; D is unresolved. Trimming left V 4 bases short and J 0 bases short, with 9 bases between. From germline, CDR1 is SNHLY and CDR2 FYNNEI. The CDR3 sequence is 15 residues long.

This clone was observed once. The V gene is TRBV18, the J gene TRBJ2-7; no clear D. Trimming pared 0 bases from V and 0 bases from J, leaving 6 bases between. CDR3 length equals 14 residues. Germline V CDR1 and CDR2: KGHSH, LQKENI. The CDR3 DNA reads TGTGCCAGCTCACCACCGTCGTACTCCTACGAGCAGTACTTC. Its protein product is CASSPPSYSYEQYF.

V usage is TRBV30 and J usage is TRBJ1-3; D gene ambiguous. The CDR3 has 13 residues. V shed 4 bases and J shed 5 bases, with 12 bases lying between them. CDR1 and CDR2 (germline): GTSNPN, SVGIG (reference sequence). This CDR3 reads CAWTPPGRNTIYF. The DNA for the CDR3 is TGTGCCTGGACCCCGCCCGGAAGAAACACCATATATTTT.

This chain links TRBV5-1 with TRBJ1-5, with unresolved D. CDR1 SGHRS and CDR2 YFSETQ come from the germline V gene. Trimming removed 4 bases from V and 7 bases from J, with 18 bases in between. This CDR3 region has 15 residues. CDR3 region: CASSPDGVREQPQHF. For the CDR3, the DNA is TGCGCCAGCAGCCCAGATGGGGTACGAGAACAGCCCCAGCATTTT.

The chain has TRBV15 and TRBJ2-1; D unclear. The germline V gene encodes CDR1 LNHNV and CDR2 YYDKDF (reference sequence). Trimming removed 0 bases at V and 8 bases at J, with 11 bases between. The CDR3 extends over 14 amino acids. The CDR3: CATSRDLAGHEQFF. CDR3 bases: TGTGCCACCAGCAGAGATCTTGCTGGCCATGAGCAGTTCTTC.

The V and J genes are TRBV11-2 and TRBJ2-5; D perhaps matches TRBD2 (6 bases). The J call is in doubt because the DNA end fits TRBJ2-7 better. Germline assignment: CDR1 SGHAT and CDR2 FQNNGV. The CDR3 length is 15 residues. The CDR3 bases are TGTGCCAGCAGCTTAGATCCTATTAGCGGCTACGAGCAGTACTTC. Its translation is CASSLDPISGYEQYF.

V usage is TRBV28 and J usage is TRBJ1-4; D is unresolved. CDR1 and CDR2 (germline): MDHEN, SYDVKM. The ends were cut back, 6 bases at V and 0 bases at J, with 8 bases in the middle. There are 14 residues in the CDR3. The CDR3 nucleotides are TGTGCCAGCAGCGCCCCCCCAACTAATGAAAAACTGTTTTTT. It is translated as CASSAPPTNEKLFF.

In this sample, this clone turned up once. This chain uses TRBV2 with TRBJ2-1; 14 positions match TRBD2. The CDR3 consists of 17 residues. Germline values: CDR1 SNHLY, CDR2 FYNNEI. Trimming at V came to 3 bases and at J to 6 bases, leaving 7 bases not matched to a gene. CDR3 coding DNA: TGTGCCAGCAGTGATACCCGGGGACTAGCGGGGGTCAATGAGCAGTTCTTC. Amino acid sequence: CASSDTRGLAGVNEQFF.

This chain links TRBV5-1 with TRBJ2-1; TRBD2 matches 9 bases. Germline V gene data show CDR1 as SGHRS and CDR2 as YFSETQ. V shed 1 base and J 6 bases; nucleotides not matched to a gene: 5. The CDR3 loop spans 15 amino acids. The CDR3 loop reads CASSLISGRSNEQFF. The CDR3 DNA is TGCGCCAGCAGCTTGATTAGCGGGAGATCCAATGAGCAGTTCTTC.

The chain uses TRBV5-4 and TRBJ2-5, with 7 bases aligning to TRBD1. Germline V gene lookup returns CDR1 SGHNT and CDR2 YYREEE (reference sequence). The CDR3 sequence is 14 residues long. J gave up 2 bases and V 5 bases, and 6 bases lay outside the gene matches. The DNA for the CDR3 is TGTGCCAGCAGGATCGGGACAGAACAAGAGACCCAGTACTTC. The encoded protein is CASRIGTEQETQYF.

Details on this clone: Different DNA sequences within this sample yield the same CDR3. The genes are TRBV7-9 and TRBJ2-7, with D possibly TRBD1 on 6 matching bases. The V and J ends lost 5 bases and 3 bases respectively, with 8 bases between them. This CDR3 spans 12 amino acids. Germline CDR1 SEHNR, CDR2 FQNEAQ (reference sequence). The CDR3 loop reads CASSAQGYEQYF. The CDR3, as DNA: TGTGCCAGCAGCGCACAGGGCTACGAGCAGTACTTC.